Listed below are T cell receptor beta chains from one sample, sequenced in a study of T cells in localized non-small cell lung cancer. The assay was immunoSEQ multiplex PCR, and TCRdb's table has in-frame clones only and misses some. The sample records about 25,000 clones, approximately 90% being singletons. The sample consisted of peripheral blood, taken before any cancer treatment. Receptors were obtained from a woman aged 40-69 years with stage I lung adenocarcinoma. Each CDR3 is given with its conserved first and last residue. The D gene is left open where the match is weak. Clone size, where shown, is once, few, many, or a class for clones that have expanded.

d_call: NA
v_call: TRBV7-9
clone_size: NA
j_call: TRBJ1-1
cdr3_aa: CASSLGPPPGTEAFF
cdr3_nt: TGTGCCAGCAGCTTAGGACCACCCCCGGGCACTGAAGCTTTCTTT

d_call: TRBD1
v_call: TRBV6-5
clone_size: NA
j_call: TRBJ1-2
cdr3_aa: CASSSGTGHGYTF
cdr3_nt: TGTGCCAGCAGTTCCGGGACAGGGCACGGCTACACCTTC

d_call: TRBD1
v_call: TRBV7-2
clone_size: NA
j_call: TRBJ2-7
cdr3_aa: CASSLHTWTGTYEQYF
cdr3_nt: TGTGCCAGCAGCTTACACACTTGGACAGGGACCTACGAGCAGTACTTC

d_call: NA
v_call: TRBV10-3
clone_size: NA
j_call: TRBJ1-5
cdr3_aa: CAISDPNQPQHF
cdr3_nt: TGTGCCATCAGTGACCCCAATCAGCCCCAGCATTTT

d_call: TRBD2
v_call: TRBV11-1
clone_size: NA
j_call: TRBJ2-1
cdr3_aa: CASSPGAGGEQFF
cdr3_nt: TGTGCCAGCAGCCCCGGAGCGGGAGGTGAGCAGTTCTTC

d_call: NA
v_call: TRBV18
clone_size: NA
j_call: TRBJ2-4
cdr3_aa: CASSLRGADIQYF
cdr3_nt: TGTGCCAGCTCACTACGGGGCGCGGACATTCAGTACTTC

d_call: TRBD1
v_call: TRBV5-1
clone_size: NA
j_call: TRBJ2-7
cdr3_aa: CASKWTGSHEQYF
cdr3_nt: TGCGCCAGCAAGTGGACAGGCTCCCACGAGCAGTACTTC

d_call: NA
v_call: TRBV6-4
clone_size: NA
j_call: TRBJ2-1
cdr3_aa: CATSPGGSFYNEQFF
cdr3_nt: TGTGCCACCTCCCCCGGGGGAAGTTTCTACAATGAGCAGTTCTTC

d_call: NA
v_call: TRBV6-5
clone_size: NA
j_call: TRBJ1-1
cdr3_aa: CASKARSLVSEAFF
cdr3_nt: TGTGCCAGCAAAGCCAGATCACTAGTGTCTGAAGCTTTCTTT

d_call: TRBD2
v_call: TRBV5-1
clone_size: NA
j_call: TRBJ2-1
cdr3_aa: CASSETSGRAEDEQFF
cdr3_nt: TGCGCCAGCAGCGAGACTAGCGGGAGGGCCGAAGATGAGCAGTTCTTC

d_call: NA
v_call: TRBV10-3
clone_size: NA
j_call: TRBJ2-1
cdr3_aa: CAISGEFNEQFF
cdr3_nt: TGTGCCATCAGCGGGGAATTTAATGAGCAGTTCTTC

d_call: TRBD1
v_call: TRBV7-2
clone_size: NA
j_call: TRBJ2-7
cdr3_aa: CASSQTTGQAYEQYF
cdr3_nt: TGTGCCAGCAGCCAAACCACGGGACAGGCCTACGAGCAGTACTTC

d_call: NA
v_call: TRBV25-1
clone_size: once
j_call: TRBJ2-7
cdr3_aa: CASSVGRVNEQYF
cdr3_nt: TGTGCCAGCAGTGTTGGCAGGGTTAACGAGCAGTACTTC

d_call: NA
v_call: TRBV7-2
clone_size: NA
j_call: TRBJ1-5
cdr3_aa: CASTFHSYSNQPQHF
cdr3_nt: TGTGCCAGCACCTTCCACAGTTATAGCAATCAGCCCCAGCATTTT

d_call: NA
v_call: TRBV27
clone_size: NA
j_call: TRBJ2-7
cdr3_aa: CASSERLRAYEQYF
cdr3_nt: TGTGCCAGCAGTGAAAGATTGAGGGCCTACGAGCAGTACTTC

d_call: NA
v_call: TRBV13
clone_size: NA
j_call: TRBJ2-5
cdr3_aa: CASSLVETQYF
cdr3_nt: TGTGCCAGCAGTTTAGTTGAGACCCAGTACTTC

d_call: TRBD2
v_call: TRBV28
clone_size: once
j_call: TRBJ2-7
cdr3_aa: CASSLSSGDVLGYEQYF
cdr3_nt: TGTGCCAGCAGTTTATCTAGCGGGGACGTGCTGGGGTACGAGCAGTACTTC

d_call: NA
v_call: TRBV18
clone_size: NA
j_call: TRBJ2-7
cdr3_aa: CASSPGGQTYEQYF
cdr3_nt: TGTGCCAGCTCACCGGGGGGGCAGACCTACGAGCAGTACTTC

d_call: TRBD2
v_call: TRBV7-2
clone_size: NA
j_call: TRBJ2-3
cdr3_aa: CASSLVSSGLSTDTQYF
cdr3_nt: TGTGCCAGCAGCTTAGTTTCTAGCGGACTCTCCACAGATACGCAGTATTTT

d_call: TRBD1
v_call: TRBV28
clone_size: NA
j_call: TRBJ1-2
cdr3_aa: CASSTGGKYGYTF
cdr3_nt: TGTGCCAGCTCGACAGGGGGCAAGTATGGCTACACCTTC

d_call: TRBD2
v_call: TRBV10-2
clone_size: NA
j_call: TRBJ2-7
cdr3_aa: CASRRELSYEQYF
cdr3_nt: TGCGCCAGCAGGCGGGAGCTCTCCTACGAGCAGTACTTC

d_call: NA
v_call: TRBV28
clone_size: NA
j_call: TRBJ1-1
cdr3_aa: CASSPGMNTEAFF
cdr3_nt: TGTGCCAGCAGTCCAGGGATGAACACTGAAGCTTTCTTT

d_call: NA
v_call: TRBV4-1
clone_size: NA
j_call: TRBJ1-2
cdr3_aa: CASSFEDLANYGYTF
cdr3_nt: TGCGCCAGCAGCTTTGAGGATTTAGCTAACTATGGCTACACCTTC

d_call: NA
v_call: TRBV19
clone_size: NA
j_call: TRBJ1-2
cdr3_aa: CASSISRDGYTF
cdr3_nt: TGTGCCAGTAGTATAAGCAGGGATGGCTACACCTTC

d_call: NA
v_call: TRBV19
clone_size: NA
j_call: TRBJ2-3
cdr3_aa: CASSWRDSTDTQYF
cdr3_nt: TGTGCCAGTAGTTGGCGGGATAGCACAGATACGCAGTATTTT

d_call: NA
v_call: TRBV4-2
clone_size: NA
j_call: TRBJ2-3
cdr3_aa: CASSQDTAGPPDTQYF
cdr3_nt: TGTGCCAGCAGCCAAGATACCGCGGGGCCGCCAGATACGCAGTATTTT

d_call: NA
v_call: TRBV6-1
clone_size: once
j_call: TRBJ2-2
cdr3_aa: CASSHKSGTGELFF
cdr3_nt: TGTGCCAGCAGTCACAAAAGCGGAACCGGGGAGCTGTTTTTT

d_call: NA
v_call: TRBV9
clone_size: NA
j_call: TRBJ2-4
cdr3_aa: CASSVIWPGDIQYF
cdr3_nt: TGTGCCAGCAGCGTAATCTGGCCCGGGGACATTCAGTACTTC

d_call: TRBD2
v_call: TRBV2
clone_size: NA
j_call: TRBJ2-1
cdr3_aa: CASSRFVAGQEQFF
cdr3_nt: TGTGCCAGCAGTCGATTCGTAGCGGGACAAGAGCAGTTCTTC

d_call: NA
v_call: TRBV2
clone_size: once
j_call: TRBJ1-5
cdr3_aa: CASNRDHQPQHF
cdr3_nt: TGTGCCAGTAACAGGGACCATCAGCCCCAGCATTTT

d_call: TRBD1
v_call: TRBV27
clone_size: NA
j_call: TRBJ2-7
cdr3_aa: CASSLRTGAYEQYF
cdr3_nt: TGTGCCAGCAGTCTGAGGACAGGGGCCTACGAGCAGTACTTC

d_call: TRBD2
v_call: TRBV11-3
clone_size: NA
j_call: TRBJ2-1
cdr3_aa: CASSLTSGGYNEQFF
cdr3_nt: TGTGCCAGCAGCTTAACTAGCGGGGGCTACAATGAGCAGTTCTTC

d_call: NA
v_call: TRBV25-1
clone_size: NA
j_call: TRBJ2-7
cdr3_aa: CASSEHGSGAYEQYF
cdr3_nt: TGTGCCAGCAGTGAACACGGGTCCGGGGCCTACGAGCAGTACTTC

d_call: TRBD2
v_call: TRBV6-5
clone_size: NA
j_call: TRBJ2-7
cdr3_aa: CASGPYSGSSYEQYF
cdr3_nt: TGTGCCAGCGGACCGTATAGCGGGAGTTCCTACGAGCAGTACTTC

d_call: NA
v_call: TRBV7-3
clone_size: few
j_call: TRBJ1-1
cdr3_aa: CASSSSGNTEAFF
cdr3_nt: TGTGCCAGCAGCTCCTCCGGGAACACTGAAGCTTTCTTT

d_call: NA
v_call: TRBV23-1
clone_size: NA
j_call: TRBJ1-6
cdr3_aa: CASRSYRDSPLHF
cdr3_nt: TGCGCCAGCCGCTCCTATAGGGATTCACCCCTCCACTTT

d_call: TRBD1
v_call: TRBV5-1
clone_size: NA
j_call: TRBJ1-3
cdr3_aa: CASGKGTGATGNTIYF
cdr3_nt: TGCGCCAGCGGAAAAGGTACAGGGGCAACTGGAAACACCATATATTTT

d_call: NA
v_call: TRBV18
clone_size: NA
j_call: TRBJ2-5
cdr3_aa: CASSRDTSKETQYF
cdr3_nt: TGTGCCAGCTCACGCGACACCTCAAAAGAGACCCAGTACTTC

d_call: TRBD1
v_call: TRBV6-1
clone_size: NA
j_call: TRBJ1-1
cdr3_aa: CASSPGQGETEAFF
cdr3_nt: TGTGCCAGCAGTCCCGGACAGGGCGAAACTGAAGCTTTCTTT

d_call: NA
v_call: TRBV6-1
clone_size: NA
j_call: TRBJ2-5
cdr3_aa: CASSEFSWAGETQYF
cdr3_nt: TGTGCCAGCAGTGAATTTAGCTGGGCAGGAGAGACCCAGTACTTC

d_call: NA
v_call: TRBV7-8
clone_size: NA
j_call: TRBJ2-7
cdr3_aa: CASSLGGGARSYEQYF
cdr3_nt: TGTGCCAGCAGCTTAGGAGGGGGGGCGCGTTCCTACGAGCAGTACTTC

d_call: NA
v_call: TRBV9
clone_size: NA
j_call: TRBJ2-2
cdr3_aa: CASSAAYPGVLFF
cdr3_nt: TGTGCCAGCAGCGCGGCGTACCCCGGAGTGCTGTTTTTT

d_call: TRBD1
v_call: TRBV7-9
clone_size: NA
j_call: TRBJ2-1
cdr3_aa: CASSFSGGMVGSLYNEQFF
cdr3_nt: TGTGCCAGCAGCTTTTCAGGGGGCATGGTCGGGAGTCTCTACAATGAGCAGTTCTTC

d_call: NA
v_call: TRBV28
clone_size: once
j_call: TRBJ2-1
cdr3_aa: CASSYSGSYNEQFF
cdr3_nt: TGTGCCAGCAGTTACAGCGGCTCCTACAATGAGCAGTTCTTC

d_call: NA
v_call: TRBV4-1
clone_size: NA
j_call: TRBJ2-2
cdr3_aa: CASRSGPNTGELFF
cdr3_nt: TGCGCCAGCAGAAGCGGCCCGAACACCGGGGAGCTGTTTTTT